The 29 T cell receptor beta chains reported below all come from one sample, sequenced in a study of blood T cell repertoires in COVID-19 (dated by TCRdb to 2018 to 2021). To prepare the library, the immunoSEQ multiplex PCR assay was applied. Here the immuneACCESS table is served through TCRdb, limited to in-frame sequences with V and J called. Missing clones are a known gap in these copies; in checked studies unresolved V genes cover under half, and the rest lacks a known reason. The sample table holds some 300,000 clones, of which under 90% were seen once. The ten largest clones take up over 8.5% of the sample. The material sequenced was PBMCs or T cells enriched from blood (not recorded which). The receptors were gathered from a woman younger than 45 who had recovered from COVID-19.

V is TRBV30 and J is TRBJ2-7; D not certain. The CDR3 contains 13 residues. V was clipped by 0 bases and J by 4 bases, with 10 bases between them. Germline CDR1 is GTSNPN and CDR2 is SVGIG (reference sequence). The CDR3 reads CAWSVQRGYEQYF. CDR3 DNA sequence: TGTGCCTGGAGTGTACAACGAGGTTACGAGCAGTACTTC. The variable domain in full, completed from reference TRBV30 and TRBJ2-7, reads SQTIHQWPATLVQPVGSPLSLECTVEGTSNPNLYWYRQAAGRGLQLLFYSVGIGQISSEVPQNLSASRPQDRQFILSSKKLLLSDSGFYLCAWSVQRGYEQYFGPGTRLTVT.

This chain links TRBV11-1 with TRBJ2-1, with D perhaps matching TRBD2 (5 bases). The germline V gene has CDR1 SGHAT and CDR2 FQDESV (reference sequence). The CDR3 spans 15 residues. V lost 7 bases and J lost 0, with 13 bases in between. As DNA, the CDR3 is TGTGCCAGCACCCGAATAGCGAGCTCCTACAATGAGCAGTTCTTC. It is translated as CASTRIASSYNEQFF.

CDR3 amino acids: CASSQGVGLAVYNEQFF. CDR3 in DNA: TGTGCCAGCAGCCAAGGGGTTGGACTAGCGGTATACAATGAGCAGTTCTTC. This rearrangement joins TRBV14 to TRBJ2-1; 10 nucleotides match TRBD2. Germline assignment: CDR1 SGHDN and CDR2 FVKESK. With V trimmed by 1 base and J by 4 bases, 7 bases remained unmatched. This CDR3 is built from 17 residues.

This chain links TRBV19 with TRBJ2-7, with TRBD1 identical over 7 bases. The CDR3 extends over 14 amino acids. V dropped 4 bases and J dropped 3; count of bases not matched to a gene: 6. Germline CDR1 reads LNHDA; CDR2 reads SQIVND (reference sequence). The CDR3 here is CASSKERDSYEQYF. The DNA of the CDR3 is TGTGCCAGTAGTAAAGAAAGGGACAGCTACGAGCAGTACTTC.

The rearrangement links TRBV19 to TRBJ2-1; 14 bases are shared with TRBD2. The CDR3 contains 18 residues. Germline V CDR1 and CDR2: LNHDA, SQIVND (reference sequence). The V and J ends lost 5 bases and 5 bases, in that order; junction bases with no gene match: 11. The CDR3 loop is CASSPRTSGGRGHNEQFF. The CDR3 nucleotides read TGTGCCAGTAGTCCTCGGACTAGCGGGGGGCGAGGACACAATGAGCAGTTCTTC.

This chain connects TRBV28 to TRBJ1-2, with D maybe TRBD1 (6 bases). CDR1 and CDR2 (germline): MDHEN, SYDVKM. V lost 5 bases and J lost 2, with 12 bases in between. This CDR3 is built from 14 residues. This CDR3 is CASSLGGQNYGYTF. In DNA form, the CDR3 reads TGTGCCAGCAGTCTCGGAGGACAGAACTATGGCTACACCTTC.

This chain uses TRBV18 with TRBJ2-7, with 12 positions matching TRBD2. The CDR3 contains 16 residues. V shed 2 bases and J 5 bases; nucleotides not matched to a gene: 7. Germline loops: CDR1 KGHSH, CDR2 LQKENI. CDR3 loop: CASSPRLAGATDEQYF. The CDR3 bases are TGTGCCAGCTCACCAAGACTAGCGGGAGCAACGGACGAGCAGTACTTC.

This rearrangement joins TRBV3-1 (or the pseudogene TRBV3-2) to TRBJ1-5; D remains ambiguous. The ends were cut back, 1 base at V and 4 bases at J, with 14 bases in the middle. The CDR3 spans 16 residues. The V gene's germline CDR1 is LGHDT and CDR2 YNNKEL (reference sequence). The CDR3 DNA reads TGTGCCAGCAGCCAAGTAGGCGGGCCGAATAATCAGCCCCAGCATTTT. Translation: CASSQVGGPNNQPQHF.

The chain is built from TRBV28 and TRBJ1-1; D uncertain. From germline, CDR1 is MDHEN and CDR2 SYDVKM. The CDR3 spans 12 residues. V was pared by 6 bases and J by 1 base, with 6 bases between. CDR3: CASRRGNTEAFF. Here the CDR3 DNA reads TGTGCCAGCAGACGAGGGAACACTGAAGCTTTCTTT.

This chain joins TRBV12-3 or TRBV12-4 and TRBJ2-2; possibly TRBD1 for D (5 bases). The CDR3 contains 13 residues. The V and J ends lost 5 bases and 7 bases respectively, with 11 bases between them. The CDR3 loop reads CASSPQGIGELFF. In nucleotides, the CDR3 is TGTGCCAGCAGTCCCCAGGGTATCGGGGAGCTGTTTTTT.

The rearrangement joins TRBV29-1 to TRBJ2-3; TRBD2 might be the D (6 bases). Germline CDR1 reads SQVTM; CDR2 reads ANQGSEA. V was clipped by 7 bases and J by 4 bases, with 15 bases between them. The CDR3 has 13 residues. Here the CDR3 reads CSATSGGADTQYF. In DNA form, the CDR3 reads TGCAGCGCGACTAGTGGTGGGGCAGATACGCAGTATTTT.

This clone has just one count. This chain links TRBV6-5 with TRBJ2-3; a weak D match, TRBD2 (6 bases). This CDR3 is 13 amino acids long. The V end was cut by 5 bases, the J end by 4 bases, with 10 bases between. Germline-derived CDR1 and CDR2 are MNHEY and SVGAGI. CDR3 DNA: TGTGCCAGCAGTCGGGAGTACCCAGATACGCAGTATTTT. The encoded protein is CASSREYPDTQYF.

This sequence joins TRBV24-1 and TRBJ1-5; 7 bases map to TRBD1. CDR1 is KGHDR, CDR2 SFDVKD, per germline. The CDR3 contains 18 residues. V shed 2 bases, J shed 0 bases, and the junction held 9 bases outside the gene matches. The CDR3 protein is CATSDSPTGTDSNQPQHF. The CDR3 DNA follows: TGTGCCACCAGTGATTCCCCGACAGGGACAGATAGCAATCAGCCCCAGCATTTT.

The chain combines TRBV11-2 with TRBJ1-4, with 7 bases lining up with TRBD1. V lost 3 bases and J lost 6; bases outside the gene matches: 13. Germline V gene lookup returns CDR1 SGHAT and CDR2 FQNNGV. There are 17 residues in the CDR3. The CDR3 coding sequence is TGTGCCAGCAGCTTGAACCCAGGGGGACAGATTTATGAAAAACTGTTTTTT. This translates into CASSLNPGGQIYEKLFF.

In DNA, the CDR3 is TGTGCCAGCAGCGAATCCTTCCGGGACAGGTTGAACACTGAAGCTTTCTTT. Translating it yields CASSESFRDRLNTEAFF. The chain carries TRBV5-5 and TRBJ1-1; 8 nucleotides agree with TRBD1. This CDR3 is 17 amino acids long. Looked up from germline, CDR1 is SGHKS and CDR2 is YYEKEE (reference sequence). V was pared by 4 bases and J by 0 bases, with 11 bases of the junction left unmatched.

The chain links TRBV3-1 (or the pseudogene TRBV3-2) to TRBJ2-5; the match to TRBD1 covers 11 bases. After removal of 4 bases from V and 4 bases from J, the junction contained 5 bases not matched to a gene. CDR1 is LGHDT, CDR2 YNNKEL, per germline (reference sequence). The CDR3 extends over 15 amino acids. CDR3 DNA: TGTGCCAGCAGCCCGGACAGGGGGCAGGGAGAGACCCAGTACTTC. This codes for CASSPDRGQGETQYF.

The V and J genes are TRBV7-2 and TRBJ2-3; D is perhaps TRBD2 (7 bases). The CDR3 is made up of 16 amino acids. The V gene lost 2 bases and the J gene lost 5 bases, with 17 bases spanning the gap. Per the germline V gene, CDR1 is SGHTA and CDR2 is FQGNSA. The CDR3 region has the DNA TGTGCCAGCAGCTTACTACAGGGAGGGGTAGGAGATACGCAGTATTTT. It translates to CASSLLQGGVGDTQYF.

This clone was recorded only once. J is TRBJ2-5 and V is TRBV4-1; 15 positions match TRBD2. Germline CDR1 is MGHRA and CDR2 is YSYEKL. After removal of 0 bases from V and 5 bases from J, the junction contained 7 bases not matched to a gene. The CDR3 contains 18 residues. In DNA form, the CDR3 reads TGCGCCAGCAGCCAAGAAGGACTAGCGGGAGGGCCCGGGGAGACCCAGTACTTC. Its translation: CASSQEGLAGGPGETQYF.

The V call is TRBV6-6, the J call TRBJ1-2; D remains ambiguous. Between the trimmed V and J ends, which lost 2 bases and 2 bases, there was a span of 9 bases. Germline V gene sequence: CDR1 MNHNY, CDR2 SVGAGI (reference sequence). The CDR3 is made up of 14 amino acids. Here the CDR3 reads CASSYDRGNYGYTF. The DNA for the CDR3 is TGTGCCAGCAGTTACGATCGGGGAAACTATGGCTACACCTTC.

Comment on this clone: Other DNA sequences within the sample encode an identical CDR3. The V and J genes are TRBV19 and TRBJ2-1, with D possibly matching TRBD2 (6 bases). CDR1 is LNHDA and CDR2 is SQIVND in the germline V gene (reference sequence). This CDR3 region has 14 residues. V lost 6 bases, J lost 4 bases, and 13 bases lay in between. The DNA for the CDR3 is TGTGCCAGTAGGCTCGCCGGGGGTTACAATGAGCAGTTCTTC. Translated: CASRLAGGYNEQFF.

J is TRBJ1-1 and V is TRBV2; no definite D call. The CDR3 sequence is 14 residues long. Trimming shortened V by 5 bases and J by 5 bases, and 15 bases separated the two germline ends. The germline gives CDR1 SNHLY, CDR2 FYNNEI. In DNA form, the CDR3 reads TGTGCCAGCAGTCTCGAAGAGGTAGTGACTGAAGCTTTCTTT. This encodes CASSLEEVVTEAFF.

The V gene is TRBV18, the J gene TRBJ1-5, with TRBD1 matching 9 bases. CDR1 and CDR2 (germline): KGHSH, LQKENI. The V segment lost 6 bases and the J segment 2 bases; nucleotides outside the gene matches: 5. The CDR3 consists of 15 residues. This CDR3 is CASSQQGAGNQPQHF. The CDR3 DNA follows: TGTGCCAGCTCTCAACAGGGGGCTGGCAATCAGCCCCAGCATTTT.

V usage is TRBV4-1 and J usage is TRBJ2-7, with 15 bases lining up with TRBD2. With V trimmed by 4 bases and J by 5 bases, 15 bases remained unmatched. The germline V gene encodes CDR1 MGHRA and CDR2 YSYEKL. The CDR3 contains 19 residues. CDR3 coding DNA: TGCGCCAGCAGCCTAATCCCCCAAGGACTAGCGGGAGGGTCCCACGAGCAGTACTTC. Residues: CASSLIPQGLAGGSHEQYF.

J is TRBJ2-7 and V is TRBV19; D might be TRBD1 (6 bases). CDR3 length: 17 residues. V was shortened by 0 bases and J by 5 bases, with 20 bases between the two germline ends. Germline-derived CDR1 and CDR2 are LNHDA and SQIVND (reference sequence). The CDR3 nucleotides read TGTGCCAGTAGTATAGATATAGGAACAGGGAGTCGAAACGAGCAGTACTTC. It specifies CASSIDIGTGSRNEQYF.

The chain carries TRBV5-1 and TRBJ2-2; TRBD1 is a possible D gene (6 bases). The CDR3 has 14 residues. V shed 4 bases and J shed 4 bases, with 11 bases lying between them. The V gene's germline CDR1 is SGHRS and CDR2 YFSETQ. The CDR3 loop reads CASSGGQTTGELFF. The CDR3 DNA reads TGCGCCAGCAGCGGCGGACAGACCACCGGGGAGCTGTTTTTT. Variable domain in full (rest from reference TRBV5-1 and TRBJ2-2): KAGVTQTPRYLIKTRGQQVTLSCSPISGHRSVSWYQQTPGQGLQFLFEYFSETQRNKGNFPGRFSGRQFSNSRSEMNVSTLELGDSALYLCASSGGQTTGELFFGEGSRLTVL.

CDR3 nucleotides: TGTGCCAGCACCGTGAGGGGGACAGGCTACTACGAGCAGTACTTC. Its translation: CASTVRGTGYYEQYF. The V gene is TRBV5-4, the J gene TRBJ2-7; the match to TRBD1 covers 8 bases. V lost 6 bases, J lost 3 bases, and 11 bases stayed unmatched. The CDR3 consists of 15 residues. Germline CDR1 reads SGHNT; CDR2 reads YYREEE (reference sequence).

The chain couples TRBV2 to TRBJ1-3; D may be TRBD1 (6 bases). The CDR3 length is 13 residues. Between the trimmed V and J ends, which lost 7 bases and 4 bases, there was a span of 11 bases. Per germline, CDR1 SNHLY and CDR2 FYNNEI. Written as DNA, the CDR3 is TGTGCCAGCAACAGGGTAACCGGAAACACCATATATTTT. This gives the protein CASNRVTGNTIYF. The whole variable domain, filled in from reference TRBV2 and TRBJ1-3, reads EPEVTQTPSHQVTQMGQEVILRCVPISNHLYFYWYRQILGQKVEFLVSFYNNEISEKSEIFDDQFSVERPDGSNFTLKIRSTKLEDSAMYFCASNRVTGNTIYFGEGSWLTVV.

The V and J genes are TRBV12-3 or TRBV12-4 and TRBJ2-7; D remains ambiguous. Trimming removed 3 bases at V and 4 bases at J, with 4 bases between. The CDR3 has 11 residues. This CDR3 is CASSFSYEQYF. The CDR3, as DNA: TGTGCCAGCAGTTTCAGTTACGAGCAGTACTTC.

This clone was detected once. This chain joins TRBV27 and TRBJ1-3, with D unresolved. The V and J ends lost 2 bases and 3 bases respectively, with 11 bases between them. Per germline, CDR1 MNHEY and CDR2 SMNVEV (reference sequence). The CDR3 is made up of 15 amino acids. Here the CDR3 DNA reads TGTGCCAGCAGTTTAGTGCGGGGTAGTGGAAACACCATATATTTT. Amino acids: CASSLVRGSGNTIYF.